A selection of T cell receptor beta chains follows, all from one sample in a study of blood T cell repertoires in COVID-19. Sequencing used immunoSEQ multiplex PCR; TCRdb keeps in-frame clones, though not all of them. The sample lists a few hundred thousand clones; roughly nine tenths were seen once. The sequenced sample consisted of peripheral blood. Every receptor here comes from a woman aged 35 to 49 who had recovered from COVID-19. Both conserved end residues are part of each CDR3. The D gene is left open where the match is weak. Clone size is shown for a subset of rows, as once, few, many or a class of expanded clone.

>NA|13|TRBJ1-1|few|TRBV12-3/TRBV12-4
CASSLAQGTEAFF
TGTGCCAGCAGCCTGGCCCAGGGAACTGAAGCTTTCTTT
>NA|14|TRBJ1-2|NA|TRBV27
CASSLSVAARGYTF
TGTGCCAGCAGTTTAAGCGTCGCCGCGCGAGGCTACACCTTC
>TRBD1|16|TRBJ2-6|NA|TRBV5-1
CASEQGATSGANVLTF
TGCGCCAGTGAACAGGGGGCAACCTCTGGGGCCAACGTCCTGACTTTC
>TRBD1|15|TRBJ1-4|NA|TRBV11-2
CASSKITGVGEKLFF
TGTGCCAGCAGCAAAATAACAGGGGTGGGGGAAAAACTGTTTTTT
>NA|16|TRBJ2-2|NA|TRBV2
CASSELGRGNTGELFF
TGTGCCAGCAGTGAATTGGGTAGGGGGAACACCGGGGAGCTGTTTTTT
>TRBD1|13|TRBJ2-5|NA|TRBV30
CAWSKGQEGTQYF
TGTGCCTGGAGTAAGGGACAGGAAGGGACCCAGTACTTC
>NA|12|TRBJ1-2|NA|TRBV15
CATSTRVDGYTF
TGTGCCACCAGCACCAGGGTGGATGGCTACACCTTC
>NA|14|TRBJ2-1|NA|TRBV24-1
CATSDRTDGHEQFF
TGTGCCACCAGTGATCGTACGGATGGGCATGAGCAGTTCTTC
>NA|12|TRBJ2-4|NA|TRBV29-1
CSVLISKNIQYF
TGCAGCGTTTTAATATCCAAAAACATTCAGTACTTC
>NA|16|TRBJ2-7|once|TRBV5-3
CARHPGSRGEYYEQYF
TGTGCCAGACACCCTGGTAGTCGTGGGGAGTACTACGAGCAGTACTTC
>NA|16|TRBJ2-7|NA|TRBV5-5
CASSLEEGIWPYEQYF
TGTGCCAGCAGCTTGGAGGAGGGGATCTGGCCCTACGAGCAGTACTTC
>TRBD1|13|TRBJ1-2|NA|TRBV19
CASSGQGLWGYTF
TGTGCCAGTAGTGGACAGGGCTTATGGGGCTACACCTTC
>NA|16|TRBJ2-3|NA|TRBV14
CASSQGTRTITDTQYF
TGTGCCAGCAGTCAAGGGACTCGGACCATCACAGATACGCAGTATTTT
>NA|14|TRBJ1-1|NA|TRBV5-1
CASSLGAGRSEAFF
TGCGCCAGCAGTTTGGGGGCAGGGAGGAGTGAAGCTTTCTTT
>NA|13|TRBJ2-7|NA|TRBV5-6
CASSSRVFGEQYF
TGTGCCAGCAGCTCCAGGGTTTTCGGCGAGCAGTACTTC
>TRBD2|17|TRBJ2-1|NA|TRBV7-3
CASSSPSVGLGGNEQFF
TGTGCCAGCAGTTCCCCCTCGGTGGGCCTGGGGGGGAATGAGCAGTTCTTC
>NA|15|TRBJ1-1|NA|TRBV15
CATSPPGWRNTEAFF
TGTGCCACCAGCCCACCGGGGTGGAGGAACACTGAAGCTTTCTTT
>TRBD2|13|TRBJ2-5|NA|TRBV2
CASVRTSLETQYF
TGTGCCAGCGTACGGACTAGCCTGGAGACCCAGTACTTC
>TRBD2|16|TRBJ2-1|NA|TRBV4-3
CASSQEIQLAGAEQFF
TGCGCCAGCAGCCAAGAAATTCAACTAGCGGGAGCTGAGCAGTTCTTC
>NA|15|TRBJ1-4|NA|TRBV19
CASSDQGGANEKLFF
TGTGCCAGTAGTGACCAAGGCGGGGCTAATGAAAAACTGTTTTTT
>TRBD1|15|TRBJ1-5|NA|TRBV7-9
CASSFGQGGNQPQHF
TGTGCCAGCAGTTTCGGACAGGGCGGAAATCAGCCCCAGCATTTT
>NA|14|TRBJ1-3|NA|TRBV5-1
CASSLQASGNTIYF
TGCGCCAGCAGCCTACAGGCCTCTGGAAACACCATATATTTT
>TRBD1|16|TRBJ1-5|NA|TRBV18
CASSPPGQGARQPQHF
TGTGCCAGCTCACCCCCGGGACAGGGGGCTCGACAGCCCCAGCATTTT
>NA|14|TRBJ2-2|NA|TRBV27
CASSFLMNTGELFF
TGTGCCAGCAGTTTCTTAATGAACACCGGGGAGCTGTTTTTT
>NA|15|TRBJ1-5|NA|TRBV7-5
CVRSPGQPFNQPQHF
TGTGTCAGAAGCCCCGGACAGCCCTTCAATCAGCCCCAGCATTTT
>NA|15|TRBJ1-5|NA|TRBV18
CASSPGGGSNQPQHF
TGTGCCAGCTCACCAGGGGGGGGTAGCAATCAGCCCCAGCATTTT
>NA|15|TRBJ2-2|NA|TRBV30
CAWNNAGARTGELFF
TGTGCCTGGAACAATGCGGGCGCGAGGACCGGGGAGCTGTTTTTT
>TRBD1|18|TRBJ2-1|once|TRBV3-1/TRBV3-2
CASSQDGTGVKYYNEQFF
TGTGCCAGCAGCCAAGATGGGACAGGGGTCAAATATTACAATGAGCAGTTCTTC
>TRBD1|17|TRBJ1-1|NA|TRBV5-4
CASSSGMDRGRDTEAFF
TGTGCCAGCAGCTCAGGCATGGACAGGGGAAGGGACACTGAAGCTTTCTTT
>TRBD2|13|TRBJ2-3|NA|TRBV6-5
CASQRGGRGTQYF
TGTGCCAGCCAGCGGGGGGGTCGGGGTACGCAGTATTTT
>TRBD1|17|TRBJ2-6|once|TRBV5-4
CASSSGQGVSGANVLTF
TGTGCCAGCAGCTCTGGACAGGGGGTCTCTGGGGCCAACGTCCTGACTTTC
>TRBD2|16|TRBJ2-1|NA|TRBV7-2
CASSLSGTSGRNEQFF
TGTGCCAGCAGCTTATCTGGGACTAGCGGGAGGAATGAGCAGTTCTTC
>TRBD2|19|TRBJ2-3|NA|TRBV7-9
CASSLYGLAGGPSTDTQYF
TGTGCCAGCAGCTTATACGGACTAGCGGGAGGGCCTAGCACAGATACGCAGTATTTT
>TRBD1|15|TRBJ1-2|NA|TRBV6-4
CASSDSGQGSYGYTF
TGTGCCAGCAGTGACTCTGGACAGGGATCCTATGGCTACACCTTC
>NA|11|TRBJ2-7|NA|TRBV6-5
CASSYLYEQYF
TGTGCCAGCAGTTACCTATACGAGCAGTACTTC
>NA|12|TRBJ1-2|NA|TRBV29-1
CSVDSRNYGYTF
TGCAGCGTTGATTCCAGGAACTATGGCTACACCTTC
>TRBD1|15|TRBJ1-2|NA|TRBV6-2/TRBV6-3
CASSAWDSGSNGYTF
TGTGCCAGCAGTGCCTGGGACAGTGGTTCGAATGGCTACACCTTC
>NA|15|TRBJ1-2|NA|TRBV4-3
CASSQDTGRDYGYTF
TGCGCCAGCAGCCAAGATACTGGCAGGGACTATGGCTACACCTTC
>NA|15|TRBJ1-5|NA|TRBV19
CASSMGRSLNQPQHF
TGTGCCAGTAGTATGGGGAGATCCCTCAATCAGCCCCAGCATTTT
>NA|16|TRBJ2-7|NA|TRBV27
CASSLTSGLRSYEQYF
TGTGCCAGCAGTTTAACCTCCGGACTCCGCTCCTACGAGCAGTACTTC
>TRBD1|13|TRBJ2-5|NA|TRBV28
CASRSTGRETQYF
TGTGCCAGCAGATCGACAGGGCGAGAGACCCAGTACTTC
>TRBD1|15|TRBJ1-4|NA|TRBV5-4
CASSLKQGANEKLFF
TGTGCCAGCAGCTTGAAACAGGGGGCGAATGAAAAACTGTTTTTT
>TRBD1|13|TRBJ1-1|NA|TRBV7-9
CASTVTGDTEAFF
TGTGCCAGCACCGTCACAGGGGATACTGAAGCTTTCTTT
>NA|14|TRBJ2-6|NA|TRBV5-8
CASSSVTGANVLTF
TGTGCCAGCAGCTCGGTTACTGGGGCCAACGTCCTGACTTTC
>NA|16|TRBJ2-5|once|TRBV6-6
CASSQGVGGPAETQYF
TGTGCCAGCAGTCAAGGGGTAGGAGGGCCGGCAGAGACCCAGTACTTC
>TRBD2|15|TRBJ2-7|few|TRBV7-9
CASSPGVAGAYEQYF
TGTGCCAGCAGCCCCGGGGTAGCGGGGGCCTACGAGCAGTACTTC
>TRBD1|13|TRBJ1-2|NA|TRBV12-3/TRBV12-4
CASSFLPGGGYTF
TGTGCCAGCAGTTTTTTACCAGGGGGAGGCTACACCTTC
>NA|13|TRBJ1-2|NA|TRBV18
CASSPIRYEGYTF
TGTGCCAGCTCACCAATTCGATACGAGGGCTACACCTTC
>TRBD2|14|TRBJ2-5|NA|TRBV14
CASSTGTSFETQYF
TGTGCCAGCAGCACCGGGACTAGCTTCGAGACCCAGTACTTC
>TRBD2|15|TRBJ2-5|NA|TRBV27
CASSFERGAQETQYF
TGTGCCAGCAGTTTTGAGCGGGGGGCCCAAGAGACCCAGTACTTC
>TRBD1|16|TRBJ1-2|NA|TRBV30
CAWGPDRVKGNYGYTF
TGTGCCTGGGGCCCCGACAGGGTCAAAGGAAACTATGGCTACACCTTC